The clone carrying this TCR beta chain appeared a few times. Its target is not known. Using its own MiXCR run on the 5' RACE reads, TCRdb lists one record per CDR3 protein. Of 200,000 to 250,000 distinct CDR3 sequences in the sample, about a sixth are singletons; the top ten hold about 4%. This sample is part of a study of T-cell memory formation after mild COVID-19. Study observations and caveats: Chiefly within CM and EM were the contracting CD4+ clones; CD8+ ones were within EMRA. Several responding clones turned up in pre-infection memory, indicating that cross-reactive memory may have taken part. While clones contracting from day 15 to 85 were balanced between CD4 and CD8, later expanders leaned CD4+.

CDR1 is DFQATT, CDR2 SNEGSKA, per germline (reference sequence). Trimming removed 2 bases from V and 5 bases from J; junction bases left unmatched: 5. The CDR3 runs to 13 residues. Specimen: PBMCs or a T cell subset sorted from them (not recorded which). This TCR came from a man aged 18 to 29 who had mild COVID-19 (a few samples of this study predate the infection). Cell type and time point are not known. The chain recombines TRBV20-1 with TRBJ2-5; 7 bases agree with TRBD1. The CDR3 bases are TGCAGTGCTAGACAGGGGGTAGTGGAGACCCAGTACTTC. Translated: CSARQGVVETQYF.